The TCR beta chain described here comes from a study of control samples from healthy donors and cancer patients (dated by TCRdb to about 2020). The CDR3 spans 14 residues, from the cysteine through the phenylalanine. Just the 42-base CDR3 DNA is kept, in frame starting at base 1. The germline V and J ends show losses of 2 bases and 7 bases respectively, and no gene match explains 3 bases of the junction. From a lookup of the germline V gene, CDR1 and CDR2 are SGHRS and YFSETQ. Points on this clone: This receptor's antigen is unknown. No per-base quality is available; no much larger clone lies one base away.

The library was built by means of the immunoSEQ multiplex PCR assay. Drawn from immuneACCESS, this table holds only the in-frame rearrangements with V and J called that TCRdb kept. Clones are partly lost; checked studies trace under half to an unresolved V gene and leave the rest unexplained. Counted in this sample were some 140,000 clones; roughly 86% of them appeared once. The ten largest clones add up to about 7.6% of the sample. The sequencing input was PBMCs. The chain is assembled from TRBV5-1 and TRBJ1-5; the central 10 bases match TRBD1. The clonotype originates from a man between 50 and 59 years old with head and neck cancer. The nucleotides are TGCGCCAGCAGCTTAGGGACAGGGGAACAGCCCCAGCATTTT. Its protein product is CASSLGTGEQPQHF. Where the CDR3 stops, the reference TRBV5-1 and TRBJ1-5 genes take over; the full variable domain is KAGVTQTPRYLIKTRGQQVTLSCSPISGHRSVSWYQQTPGQGLQFLFEYFSETQRNKGNFPGRFSGRQFSNSRSEMNVSTLELGDSALYLCASSLGTGEQPQHFGDGTRLSIL.